What follows are 24 T cell receptor beta chains derived from one specimen sequenced in a study of beta chain features in type 1 diabetes. The entirety of the isolated RNA underwent reverse transcription, so expressed TCRB transcripts were sequenced. Sequencing was performed with immunoSEQ multiplex PCR; in TCRdb, only in-frame clones are kept and a portion is missing. The repertoire consists of over 90,000 clones, with approximately 30% occurring once and the leading ten covering more than 0.45%. Study-level results: When Type 1 diabetes patients were examined, their TCRB CDR3s proved moderately but significantly shorter in all four CD4+ subsets.

Their cognate antigens are unknown. Sequencing was done on a sample of central memory CD4+ T cells from blood. Receptor source: a woman younger than 35 with type 1 diabetes.

This clone has only a few counts. CDR3 DNA sequence: TGTGCCTGGAGTGGACTCGGCACTGAAGCTTTCTTT. It specifies CAWSGLGTEAFF. The rearrangement links TRBV30 to TRBJ1-1; D gene uncertain. Trimming left V 1 base short and J 4 bases short, with 7 bases between. This CDR3 is 12 amino acids long. Germline loops: CDR1 GTSNPN, CDR2 SVGIG (reference sequence).

This clone came up a few times. The V and J genes are TRBV2 and TRBJ2-7, with TRBD2 matching 10 bases. J lost 0 bases, V lost 8 bases, and 4 bases had no gene match. Germline lookup yields CDR1 SNHLY and CDR2 FYNNEI. The CDR3 has 14 residues. In DNA, the CDR3 is TGTGCCAGCGGACTAGCGGATGGCTCCTACGAGCAGTACGTC. Encoded protein: CASGLADGSYEQYV.

The rearrangement joins TRBV7-9 to TRBJ2-2, with D tentatively TRBD2 (6 bases). The CDR3 sequence is 15 residues long. Germline values: CDR1 SEHNR, CDR2 FQNEAQ (reference sequence). V was pared by 6 bases and J by 5 bases, with 16 bases between. CDR3 residues: CASSLGLARTGELFF. CDR3 in DNA: TGTGCCAGCAGTCTTGGTCTAGCGCGGACCGGGGAGCTGTTTTTT. Full variable domain (outside the CDR3, taken from reference TRBV7-9 and TRBJ2-2): DTGVSQNPRHKITKRGQNVTFRCDPISEHNRLYWYRQTLGQGPEFLTYFQNEAQLEKSRLLSDRFSAERPKGSFSTLEIQRTEQGDSAMYLCASSLGLARTGELFFGEGSRLTVL.

This clone was recorded a few times. J is TRBJ2-7 and V is TRBV10-3; a weak D match, TRBD2 (6 bases). Germline V gene lookup returns CDR1 ENHRY and CDR2 SYGVKD. CDR3 length equals 13 residues. Trimming cost V 10 bases and J 11 bases, with 24 bases left between them. The CDR3 bases are TGTGCCACCGCGAGGGACTCCGCCAGTGAGGAGTACTTC. This gives the protein CATARDSASEEYF.

The chain has TRBV11-2 and TRBJ2-1; 8 bases line up with TRBD1. CDR3 length: 17 amino acids. Germline CDR1 is SGHAT and CDR2 is FQNNGV. Trimming at V came to 2 bases and at J to 4 bases, leaving 10 bases not matched to a gene. CDR3 sequence (DNA): TGTGCCAGCAGCTTAAGAACAGGGGGAATTTTGTACAATGAGCAGTTCTTC. Its protein product is CASSLRTGGILYNEQFF.

This clone was detected only a few times. This rearrangement joins TRBV30 to TRBJ1-3; TRBD1 might be the D (6 bases). Germline V gene data show CDR1 as GTSNPN and CDR2 as SVGIG (reference sequence). The V end was cut by 5 bases, the J end by 5 bases, with 28 bases between. This CDR3 has 18 amino acids. This chain's CDR3 is CAWGRTRVPGQGRNTIYF. CDR3 sequence (DNA): TGTGCCTGGGGACGGACGAGGGTACCGGGACAAGGAAGAAACACCATATATTTT. Complete variable domain (other parts from reference TRBV30 and TRBJ1-3): SQTIHQWPATLVQPVGSPLSLECTVEGTSNPNLYWYRQAAGRGLQLLFYSVGIGQISSEVPQNLSASRPQDRQFILSSKKLLLSDSGFYLCAWGRTRVPGQGRNTIYFGEGSWLTVV.

The J gene is TRBJ2-4, the V gene TRBV28, with a tentative D call TRBD2 (6 bases). The CDR3 consists of 17 residues. The germline CDR1 and CDR2 sequences are MDHEN and SYDVKM. Trimming cost V 4 bases and J 0 bases, with 16 bases left between them. The CDR3 here is CASSSGQGGLAKNIQYF. The DNA of the CDR3 is TGTGCCAGCAGTTCAGGCCAGGGAGGTCTAGCCAAAAACATTCAGTACTTC.

In this sample, this clone turned up many times. V is TRBV29-1 and J is TRBJ2-1, with D possibly matching TRBD2 (6 bases). V lost 4 bases, J lost 3 bases, and 10 bases lay in between. Germline CDR1 and CDR2: SQVTM and ANQGSEA. This CDR3 has 13 amino acids. Here the CDR3 reads CSVARDFYNEQFF. The CDR3 DNA reads TGCAGCGTTGCCCGGGACTTCTACAATGAGCAGTTCTTC.

The chain carries TRBV18 and TRBJ2-6; maybe TRBD1 (5 bases). V lost 4 bases, J lost 0 bases, and 10 bases lay in between. The CDR3 runs 16 residues. Germline-derived CDR1 and CDR2 are KGHSH and LQKENI. CDR3 bases: TGTGCCAGCTCACTTGGACAAACCTCTGGGGCCAACGTCCTGACTTTC. Translating it yields CASSLGQTSGANVLTF.

This clone was counted between two and nine times. The chain recombines TRBV19 with TRBJ1-1; 7 bases map to TRBD1. Unmatched junction bases numbered 13, after V lost 5 bases and J lost 7 bases. This CDR3 has 15 residues. Germline V gene data show CDR1 as LNHDA and CDR2 as SQIVND (reference sequence). The DNA of the CDR3 is TGTGCCAGTAGTTCCCCCCCGACAGGGACCTATGAAGCTTTCTTT. Its protein product is CASSSPPTGTYEAFF.

In this sample, this clone turned up a few times. V and J are TRBV30 and TRBJ2-1, with a possible D match to TRBD1 (6 bases). Germline V gives CDR1 GTSNPN, CDR2 SVGIG (reference sequence). The CDR3 contains 14 residues. V was shortened by 7 bases and J by 2 bases, with 15 bases between the two germline ends. The CDR3 is CASERAGAYNEQFF. CDR3 nucleotide sequence: TGTGCCTCGGAACGGGCAGGGGCCTACAATGAGCAGTTCTTC.

The chain combines TRBV6-6 with TRBJ2-3; TRBD2 aligns across 13 bases. The J segment lost 10 bases and the V segment lost 8 bases, leaving 6 bases of the junction unmatched. Germline CDR1 MNHNY, CDR2 SVGAGI (reference sequence). The CDR3 loop spans 13 amino acids. In DNA, the CDR3 is TGTGCCAGCTATAGGACTAGCGGGAGTTCGCAGTATTTT. This gives the protein CASYRTSGSSQYF.

This clone appeared a few times. In DNA form, the CDR3 reads TGTGCCAGCAGTGAATTCGGGGGAACCGGGGAGCTGTTTTTT. This gives the protein CASSEFGGTGELFF. The chain recombines TRBV2 with TRBJ2-2, with D possibly matching TRBD2 (6 bases). Per germline, CDR1 SNHLY and CDR2 FYNNEI. Trimming took off 2 bases at V and 5 bases at J, with 9 bases between the two ends. The CDR3 covers 14 residues.

J is TRBJ2-2 and V is TRBV5-1, with 9 bases that match TRBD1. Germline V gene data show CDR1 as SGHRS and CDR2 as YFSETQ. V trimming: 4 bases; J trimming: 4 bases; junction bases outside the gene matches: 11. The CDR3 is 17 amino acids. The CDR3, as DNA: TGCGCCAGCAGCCACCCGATAGGACAGGGGATCACCGGGGAGCTGTTTTTT. This sequence encodes CASSHPIGQGITGELFF.

This clone showed up just a few times. The gene calls are TRBV7-2 and TRBJ2-3; D might be TRBD1 (6 bases). Per germline, CDR1 SGHTA and CDR2 FQGNSA. Deletions cut 5 bases from V and 4 bases from J, with 19 bases between. The CDR3 covers 16 residues. The CDR3: CASSLQGPSLADTQYF. The CDR3 coding sequence is TGTGCCAGCAGCCTACAGGGACCCAGCCTCGCAGATACGCAGTATTTT.

This clone showed up just a few times. The chain has TRBV11-2 and TRBJ2-7; 10 positions match TRBD1. The CDR3 length is 17 residues. Germline CDR1 SGHAT, CDR2 FQNNGV. The J segment lost 2 bases and the V segment lost 1 base, leaving 8 bases of the junction unmatched. The CDR3 nucleotides are TGTGCCAGCAGCTTAGGATTCCTAGGACAGGGGGCCTACGAGCAGTACGTC. This encodes CASSLGFLGQGAYEQYV.

The V gene is TRBV28, the J gene TRBJ2-7; no reliable D call. The germline V gene has CDR1 MDHEN and CDR2 SYDVKM. V was shortened by 7 bases and J by 2 bases, with 18 bases between the two germline ends. The CDR3 contains 15 residues. The CDR3 DNA reads TGTGCCAGCACCCCCCCAACTCCCCCCCCCTACGAGCAGTACTTC. This sequence encodes CASTPPTPPPYEQYF.

The V gene is TRBV11-2, the J gene TRBJ2-1; 14 bases match TRBD2. Germline V gives CDR1 SGHAT, CDR2 FQNNGV. Trimming at V came to 3 bases and at J to 8 bases, leaving 3 bases not matched to a gene. This CDR3 has 15 residues. The CDR3 DNA reads TGTGCCAGCAGCTTGGGACTAGCGGGAGCGGATGAGCAGTTCTTC. The encoded protein is CASSLGLAGADEQFF.

This rearrangement joins TRBV6-1 to TRBJ1-4; 8 bases align to TRBD1. The J segment lost 8 bases and the V segment lost 6 bases, leaving 8 bases of the junction unmatched. The V gene's germline CDR1 is MNHNS and CDR2 SASEGT. The CDR3 is made up of 14 amino acids. The DNA for the CDR3 is TGTGCCAGCAGGGTCCAGGGGGCCGGGGAAAAACTGTTTTTT. It is translated as CASRVQGAGEKLFF.

The rearrangement links TRBV25-1 to TRBJ2-1, with 12 bases that match TRBD2. This CDR3 is built from 17 residues. CDR1 and CDR2 (germline): MGHDK, SYGVNS. Trimming at V came to 4 bases and at J to 6 bases, leaving 10 bases not matched to a gene. The CDR3: CASSVATSGRLFNEQFF. The CDR3 DNA sequence: TGTGCCAGCAGTGTGGCCACTAGCGGGAGGTTATTCAATGAGCAGTTCTTC.

The J gene is TRBJ2-1, the V gene TRBV28, with 11 bases fitting TRBD1. V was clipped by 11 bases and J by 7 bases; unmatched bases: 10. Germline values: CDR1 MDHEN, CDR2 SYDVKM. CDR3 length: 14 residues. The chain's CDR3 is CAGSGQGAWNEQFF. The DNA of the CDR3 is TGTGCCGGGTCCGGACAGGGGGCTTGGAATGAGCAGTTCTTC.

This clone has more than one count but fewer than ten. The V call is TRBV7-2, the J call TRBJ1-4; 8 bases agree with TRBD1. From germline, CDR1 is SGHTA and CDR2 FQGNSA. CDR3 length: 14 residues. The ends lost 5 bases at V and 10 bases at J; junction bases unmatched: 9. The CDR3 DNA reads TGTGCCAGCAGCCTACAGGGGGGAAGTGGAAAACTGTTTTTT. It specifies CASSLQGGSGKLFF.

This clone has a handful of counts. The V gene is TRBV4-2, the J gene TRBJ1-3; 7 bases align to TRBD1. In germline, CDR1 is LGHNA, CDR2 YNFKEQ. The CDR3 is 17 residues long. V trimming: 4 bases; J trimming: 0 bases; junction bases outside the gene matches: 9. CDR3 DNA sequence: TGTGCCAGCAGCCCGCAGGACAGGTCCCTCTCTGGAAACACCATATATTTT. Amino acids: CASSPQDRSLSGNTIYF.

In this sample, this clone turned up a few times. The V call is TRBV7-8, the J call TRBJ2-3; 7 nucleotides align to TRBD1. With 3 bases clipped from V and 5 bases from J, the junction kept 5 bases outside the gene matches. Germline-derived CDR1 and CDR2 are SGHVS and FQNEAQ. This CDR3 is 14 amino acids long. Here the CDR3 DNA reads TGTGCCAGCAGCTTGGGACAGCCGCTAGATACGCAGTATTTT. The encoded protein is CASSLGQPLDTQYF.